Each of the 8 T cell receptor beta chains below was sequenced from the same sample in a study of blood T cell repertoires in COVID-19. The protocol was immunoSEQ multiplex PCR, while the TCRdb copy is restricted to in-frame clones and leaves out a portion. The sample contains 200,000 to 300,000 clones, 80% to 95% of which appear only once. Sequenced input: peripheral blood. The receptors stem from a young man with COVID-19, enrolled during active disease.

CDR3 loop: CSVEATGGGNTEAFF. Here the CDR3 DNA reads TGCAGCGTTGAAGCGACAGGGGGCGGGAACACTGAAGCTTTCTTT. This chain links TRBV29-1 with TRBJ1-1; TRBD1 matches 10 bases. CDR1 and CDR2 (germline): SQVTM, ANQGSEA. CDR3 length: 15 residues. V lost 1 base and J lost 1; bases outside the gene matches: 3.

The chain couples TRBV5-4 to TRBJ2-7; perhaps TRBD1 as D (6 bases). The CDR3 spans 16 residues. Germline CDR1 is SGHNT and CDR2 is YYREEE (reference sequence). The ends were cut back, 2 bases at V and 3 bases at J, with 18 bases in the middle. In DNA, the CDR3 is TGTGCCAGCAGCTTTGGTTCAGGGGTTGGGGACTACGAGCAGTACTTC. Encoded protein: CASSFGSGVGDYEQYF. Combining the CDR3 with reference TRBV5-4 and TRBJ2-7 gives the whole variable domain ETGVTQSPTHLIKTRGQQVTLRCSSQSGHNTVSWYQQALGQGPQFIFQYYREEENGRGNFPPRFSGLQFPNYSSELNVNALELDDSALYLCASSFGSGVGDYEQYFGPGTRLTVT.

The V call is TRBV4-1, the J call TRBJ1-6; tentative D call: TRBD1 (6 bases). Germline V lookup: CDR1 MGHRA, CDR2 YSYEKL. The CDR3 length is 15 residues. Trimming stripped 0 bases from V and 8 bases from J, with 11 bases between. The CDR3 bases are TGCGCCAGCAGCCAAGATCAGGGGCTTTATTCACCCCTCCACTTT. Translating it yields CASSQDQGLYSPLHF.

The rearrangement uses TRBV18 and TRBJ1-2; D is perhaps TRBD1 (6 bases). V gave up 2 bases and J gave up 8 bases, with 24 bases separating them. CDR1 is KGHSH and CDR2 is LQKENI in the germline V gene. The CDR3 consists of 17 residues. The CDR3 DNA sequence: TGTGCCAGCTCACCAGAAGGCGCGGGGGCGTACCGATCCGGCTACACCTTC. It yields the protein CASSPEGAGAYRSGYTF.

CDR3 amino acids: CASSLRELMNTEAFF. CDR3 DNA sequence: TGCGCCAGCAGCTTGCGGGAACTCATGAACACTGAAGCTTTCTTT. V usage is TRBV5-1 and J usage is TRBJ1-1; D is undetermined. The germline V and J ends were trimmed by 1 base and 0 bases, with 10 bases remaining between them. The CDR3 totals 15 residues. CDR1 is SGHRS and CDR2 is YFSETQ in the germline V gene.

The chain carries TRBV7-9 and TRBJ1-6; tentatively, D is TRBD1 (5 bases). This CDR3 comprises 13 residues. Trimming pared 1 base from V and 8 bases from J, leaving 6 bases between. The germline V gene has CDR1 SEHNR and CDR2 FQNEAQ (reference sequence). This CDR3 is CASSLVGDSPLHF. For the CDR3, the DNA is TGTGCCAGCAGCTTAGTAGGGGATTCACCCCTCCACTTT.

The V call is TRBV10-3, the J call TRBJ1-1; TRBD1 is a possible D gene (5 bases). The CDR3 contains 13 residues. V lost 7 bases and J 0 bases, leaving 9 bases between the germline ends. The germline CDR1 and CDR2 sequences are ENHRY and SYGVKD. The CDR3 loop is CAINEQVNTEAFF. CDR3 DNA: TGTGCCATCAATGAACAGGTGAACACTGAAGCTTTCTTT.

The CDR3 is CASKGGGTEAFF. As DNA, the CDR3 is TGTGCCAGTAAAGGGGGTGGCACTGAAGCTTTCTTT. J is TRBJ1-1 and V is TRBV19; the D gene is possibly TRBD1 (6 bases). This CDR3 is built from 12 residues. Germline CDR1 reads LNHDA; CDR2 reads SQIVND (reference sequence). V lost 7 bases and J lost 4, with 10 bases in between.